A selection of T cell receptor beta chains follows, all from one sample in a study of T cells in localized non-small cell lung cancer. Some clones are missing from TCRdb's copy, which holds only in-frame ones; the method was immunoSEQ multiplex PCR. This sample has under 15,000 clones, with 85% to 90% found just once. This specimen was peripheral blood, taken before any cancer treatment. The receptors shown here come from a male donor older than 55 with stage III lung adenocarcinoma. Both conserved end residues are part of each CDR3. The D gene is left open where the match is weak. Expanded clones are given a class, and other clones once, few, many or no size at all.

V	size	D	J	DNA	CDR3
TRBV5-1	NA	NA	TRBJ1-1	TGCGCCAGCAGCTCGGGACAGAACACTGAAGCTTTCTTT	CASSSGQNTEAFF
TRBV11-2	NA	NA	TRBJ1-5	TGTGCCAGCAGCTTAGGGGCAGGCAGCAATCAGCCCCAGCATTTT	CASSLGAGSNQPQHF
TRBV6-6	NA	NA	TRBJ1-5	TGTGCCAGCAGTTACGTGGTTGGCCAGCCCCAGCATTTT	CASSYVVGQPQHF
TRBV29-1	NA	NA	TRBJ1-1	TGCAGCGTTAGGACGGGAAACACTGAAGCTTTCTTT	CSVRTGNTEAFF
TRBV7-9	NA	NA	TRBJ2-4	TGTGCCAGCAGCTTATACCGGGGAGAGTTCCTAAATCCCAAAAACATTCAGTACTTC	CASSLYRGEFLNPKNIQYF
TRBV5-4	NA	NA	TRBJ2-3	TGTGCCAGCAGCCCCAAGGGGGGAGCAGATACGCAGTATTTT	CASSPKGGADTQYF
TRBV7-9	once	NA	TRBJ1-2	TGTGCCAGCAGCTTAGCCAGGGCCTATGGCTACACCTTC	CASSLARAYGYTF
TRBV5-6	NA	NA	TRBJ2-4	TGTGCCAGCACCGAGGCCAAGGGTGACATTCAGTACTTC	CASTEAKGDIQYF
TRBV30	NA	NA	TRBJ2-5	TGTGCCTGGAGTGGGGATATCCAAGAGACCCAGTACTTC	CAWSGDIQETQYF
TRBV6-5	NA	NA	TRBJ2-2	TGTGCCAGCAGTTATCGGTGGGCCCGGGACACCGGGGAGCTGTTTTTT	CASSYRWARDTGELFF
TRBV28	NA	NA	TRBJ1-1	TGTGCCAGCAGTTGGATGGGTATGCTGAACACTGAAGCTTTCTTT	CASSWMGMLNTEAFF
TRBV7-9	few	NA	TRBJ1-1	TGTGCCAGCAGCTTAGATGGGACGGGGTTAAGGGCTTTCTTT	CASSLDGTGLRAFF
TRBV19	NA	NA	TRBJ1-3	TGTGCCAGTAGTCCAAGGGACTCCAGCTCTGGAAACACCATATATTTT	CASSPRDSSSGNTIYF
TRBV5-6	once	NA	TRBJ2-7	TGTGCCAGCAGCATTGGAGGACCACCCCTGGGCTACGAGCAGTACTTC	CASSIGGPPLGYEQYF
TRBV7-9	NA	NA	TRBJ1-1	TGTGCCAGCAGCTTAGGGGGGATGAACACTGAAGCTTTCTTT	CASSLGGMNTEAFF
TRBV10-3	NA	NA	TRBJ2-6	TGTGCCATCCTGAGATCTTCTGGGGCCAACGTCCTGACTTTC	CAILRSSGANVLTF
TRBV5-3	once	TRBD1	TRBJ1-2	TGTGCCAGCAGCTCGGGACAGAACTATGGCTACACCTTC	CASSSGQNYGYTF
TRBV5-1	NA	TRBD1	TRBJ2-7	TGCGCCAGCAGCTCGACAGGGTCGATGCAGTACTTC	CASSSTGSMQYF
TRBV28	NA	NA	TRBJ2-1	TGTGCCAGCAGTCCCTGGACAGTAAAGGAAGATGAGCAGTTCTTC	CASSPWTVKEDEQFF
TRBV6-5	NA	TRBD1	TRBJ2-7	TGTGCCAGCAGTTACGGGGGACAGGGAACGGGCGAGCAGTACTTC	CASSYGGQGTGEQYF
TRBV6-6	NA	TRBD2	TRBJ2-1	TGTGCCAGCAGGTTACTCCCTAGCGGGAGTAATAATGAGCAGTTCTTC	CASRLLPSGSNNEQFF
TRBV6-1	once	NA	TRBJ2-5	TGTGCCAGCAGGTTTCTAGAGCTGGGAGAGACCCAGTACTTC	CASRFLELGETQYF
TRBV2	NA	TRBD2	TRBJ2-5	TGTGCCAGCAGGGGACTAGCCGGCGAGACCCAGTACTTC	CASRGLAGETQYF
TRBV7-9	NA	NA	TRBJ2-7	TGTGCCAGCAGCTTATGGGGAACAGGGACGCACGAGCAGTACTTC	CASSLWGTGTHEQYF
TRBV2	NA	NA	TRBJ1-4	TGTGCCAAGGGCTCAGCAACTAATGAAAAACTGTTTTTT	CAKGSATNEKLFF
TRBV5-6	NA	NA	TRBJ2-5	TGTGCCAGCAGCCCACCCGGCGTGGTCCAAGAGACCCAGTACTTC	CASSPPGVVQETQYF
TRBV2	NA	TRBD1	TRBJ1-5	TGTGCCAGCAGTAGCGGGACAGGGGGCCCCGGGGATCAGCCCCAGCATTTT	CASSSGTGGPGDQPQHF
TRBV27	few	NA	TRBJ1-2	TGTGCCAGCAGTTCACACGGTAGATATGGCTACACCTTC	CASSSHGRYGYTF
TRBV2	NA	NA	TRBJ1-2	TGTGCCAGCAGTGGGGGGTACAAGGCAGGAGGCTACACCTTC	CASSGGYKAGGYTF
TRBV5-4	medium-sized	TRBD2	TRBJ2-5	TGTGCCAGCAGTTTGGTAGCGGGGGGCGACCAAGAGACCCAGTACTTC	CASSLVAGGDQETQYF
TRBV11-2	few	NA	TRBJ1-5	TGTGCCAGCAGCCGCAACGGGGGCCAGCCCCAGCATTTT	CASSRNGGQPQHF
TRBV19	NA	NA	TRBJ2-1	TGTGCCAGTAGTTCCTCCGCGAGCTCCTACAATGAGCAGTTCTTC	CASSSSASSYNEQFF
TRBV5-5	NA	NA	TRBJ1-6	TGTGCCAGCAGCTTGGCTGCAGGGGCGAATTCACCCCTCCACTTT	CASSLAAGANSPLHF
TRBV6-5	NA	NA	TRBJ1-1	TGTGCCAGCAGCCCCACAGGGTACACTGAAGCTTTCTTT	CASSPTGYTEAFF
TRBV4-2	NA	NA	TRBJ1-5	TGTGCCAGCAGCCAAGTTCCGTATAGCAATCAGCCCCAGCATTTT	CASSQVPYSNQPQHF
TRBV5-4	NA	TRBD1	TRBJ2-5	TGTGCCAGCAGCTTGGGGGGGTGGACAGGGGCCCAAGAGACCCAGTACTTC	CASSLGGWTGAQETQYF
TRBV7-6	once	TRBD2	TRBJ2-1	TGTGCCAGCAGCTTAGCAGGAATGGGCGCGGGAGTAGGTAATGAGCAGTTCTTC	CASSLAGMGAGVGNEQFF
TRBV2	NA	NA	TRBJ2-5	TGTGCCACCAGTAACCTAGGGGGATACTTC	CATSNLGGYF
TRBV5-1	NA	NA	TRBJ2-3	TGCGCCAGCAGCTTCGCGGGCATCAGCTCAGATACGCAGTATTTT	CASSFAGISSDTQYF
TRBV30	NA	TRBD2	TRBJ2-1	TGTGCCTGGAGTGGGGGGACTAGATACAATGAGCAGTTCTTC	CAWSGGTRYNEQFF
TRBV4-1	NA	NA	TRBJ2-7	TGCGCCAGCAGCCAAGTCAGCTACGAGCAGTACTTC	CASSQVSYEQYF